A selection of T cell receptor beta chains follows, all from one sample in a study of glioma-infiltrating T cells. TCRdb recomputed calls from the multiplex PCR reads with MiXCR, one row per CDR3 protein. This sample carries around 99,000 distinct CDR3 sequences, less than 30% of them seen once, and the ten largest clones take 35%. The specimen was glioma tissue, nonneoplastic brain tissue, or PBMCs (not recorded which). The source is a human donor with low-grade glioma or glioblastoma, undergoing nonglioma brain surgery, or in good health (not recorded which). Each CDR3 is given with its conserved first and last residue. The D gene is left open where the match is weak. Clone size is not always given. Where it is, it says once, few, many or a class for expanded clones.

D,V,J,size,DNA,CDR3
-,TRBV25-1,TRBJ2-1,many,TGTGCCAGCAGTGGGGAATACGGCTCCTACAATGAGCAGTTCTTC,CASSGEYGSYNEQFF
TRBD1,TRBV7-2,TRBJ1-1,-,TGTGCCAGCAGCTCGGGGACAGCAGCTGAAGCTTTCTTT,CASSSGTAAEAFF
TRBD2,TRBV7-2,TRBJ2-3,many,TGTGCCAGCAGCCCAGGACTAGCGGGGGCAGATACGCAGTATTTT,CASSPGLAGADTQYF
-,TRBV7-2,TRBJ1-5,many,TGTGCCAGCAGCCTAACCGTCGGGGACGCTCAGCCCCAGCATTTT,CASSLTVGDAQPQHF
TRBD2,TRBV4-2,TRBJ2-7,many,TGTGCCAGCAGGGGACTAGCGAGCTACGAGCAGTACTTC,CASRGLASYEQYF
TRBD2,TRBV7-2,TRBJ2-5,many,TGTGCCAGCAGCTTGGGTCTAGCGGATCAAGAGACCCAGTACTTC,CASSLGLADQETQYF
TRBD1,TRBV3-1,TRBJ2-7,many,TGTGCCAGCAGCCAAGATAGGACAGGGACGGATGAGCAGTACTTC,CASSQDRTGTDEQYF
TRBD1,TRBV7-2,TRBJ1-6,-,TGTGCCAGCAGCTTAATGGGACAGGGGACTTCACCCCTCCACTTT,CASSLMGQGTSPLHF
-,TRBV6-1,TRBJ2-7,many,TGTGCCAGCAGTTACGGGGACCCCTACGAGCAGTACTTC,CASSYGDPYEQYF
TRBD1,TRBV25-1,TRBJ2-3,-,TGTGTTAGCAGTGAACAGGGGCCAGATACGCAGTATTTT,CVSSEQGPDTQYF
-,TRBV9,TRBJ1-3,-,TGTGCCAGCAGCGTAGAAGGCAGGGCTAGCGGAAACACCATATATTTT,CASSVEGRASGNTIYF
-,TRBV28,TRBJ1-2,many,TGTGCCAGCAGTTTATCCAGAGCTAACTATGGCTACACCTTC,CASSLSRANYGYTF
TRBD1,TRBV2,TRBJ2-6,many,TGTGCCAGCAGTGGGGACAGCTCTGGGGCCAACGTCCTGACTTTC,CASSGDSSGANVLTF
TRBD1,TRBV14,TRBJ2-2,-,TGTGCCAGCAGCACAGGACAGGGGGCGTTAGGCGGCTTCACCGGGGAGCTGTTTTTT,CASSTGQGALGGFTGELFF
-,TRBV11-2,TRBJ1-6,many,TGTGCCAGCAGCTCCTCAGGGAGTTCACCCCTCCACTTT,CASSSSGSSPLHF
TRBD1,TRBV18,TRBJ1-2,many,TGTGCCAGCTCAACTGGGACAGGCTATGGCTACACCTTC,CASSTGTGYGYTF
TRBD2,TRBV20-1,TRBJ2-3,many,TGCAGTGCTAGAGAACGGCTAGCGGGAGGGGGTACGCAGTATTTT,CSARERLAGGGTQYF
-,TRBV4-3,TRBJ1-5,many,TGCGCCAGCAGCCAAGATCCTCCGGACAGTAGCAATCAGCCCCAGCATTTT,CASSQDPPDSSNQPQHF
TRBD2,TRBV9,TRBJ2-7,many,TGTGCCAGCAGCCTGAGCGGGGGATCACTTTACGAGCAGTACTTC,CASSLSGGSLYEQYF
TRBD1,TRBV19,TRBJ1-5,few,TGTGCCAGTAGGCAACAGGGGGTTGGCAATCAGCCCCAGCATTTT,CASRQQGVGNQPQHF
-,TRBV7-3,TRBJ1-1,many,TGTGCCAGCAGCCCAAGATCCACTGAAGCTTTCTTT,CASSPRSTEAFF
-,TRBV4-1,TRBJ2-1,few,TGCGTCAGCAGCAAAGCAAGTCAGAGATACAATGACCAGTTCTTC,CVSSKASQRYNDQFF
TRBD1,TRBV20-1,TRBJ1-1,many,TGCAGTCCCTTCCGGGAACTCGGGACAGGGGGGGGGGGGACTGAAGCTTTCTTT,CSPFRELGTGGGGTEAFF
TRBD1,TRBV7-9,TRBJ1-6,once,TGCGCCGGCAGCTCTAGAGCCAAGACAGGGGTACCCTATTCACCCCTCCACTTT,CAGSSRAKTGVPYSPLHF
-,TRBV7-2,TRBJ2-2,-,TGTGCCAGCAGCTTTGTCAGGGCGAACACCAAGGAGCTGTTTTTT,CASSFVRANTKELFF
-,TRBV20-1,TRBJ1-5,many,TGCAGTGCTATCCCCCATGTGAATCAGCCCCAGCATTTT,CSAIPHVNQPQHF
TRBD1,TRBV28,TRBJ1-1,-,TGTGCCGGCAGTTCCGGGACAGGGGGCCCGTACACTGAAGCTTTCTTT,CAGSSGTGGPYTEAFF
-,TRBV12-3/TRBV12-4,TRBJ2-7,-,TGTGCCAGCAGTATTGGACAGGGAGGGCCATACGAGCAGTACTTC,CASSIGQGGPYEQYF
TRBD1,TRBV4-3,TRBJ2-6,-,TGCGCCAGCAGCCAACAACAGGGGCTCTCTGCGGGGGCCAACGTCCTGACTTTC,CASSQQQGLSAGANVLTF
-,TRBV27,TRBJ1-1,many,TGTGCCAGCAGTTCTTTCGTGGCCCACACTGAAGCTTTCTTT,CASSSFVAHTEAFF
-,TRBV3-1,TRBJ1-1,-,TGTGCCAGCAGCCAACACTTAGGGACTGAAGCTTTCTTT,CASSQHLGTEAFF
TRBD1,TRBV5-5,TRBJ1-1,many,TGTGCCAGCAGCTCCTGGACAGGGTCGAACACTGAAGCTTTCTTT,CASSSWTGSNTEAFF
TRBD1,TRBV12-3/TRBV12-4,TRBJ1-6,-,TGTGCCAGCACCGGACCGGGACAGAATTCACCCCTCCACTTT,CASTGPGQNSPLHF
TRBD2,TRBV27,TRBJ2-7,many,TGTGCCAGCAGTTCTAGCGGGAGTACGAACGAGCAGTACTTC,CASSSSGSTNEQYF
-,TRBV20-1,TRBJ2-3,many,TGCAGTGCTCCTCTCGGACTGGGGGCCGGGGATACGCAGTATTTT,CSAPLGLGAGDTQYF
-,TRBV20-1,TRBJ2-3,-,TGCAGTGCTACTAGCAGCCAAGGAAGCACAGATACGCAGTATTTT,CSATSSQGSTDTQYF
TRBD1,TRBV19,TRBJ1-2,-,TGTGCCAGTAGTATGAGGACAGGGAATCGTGGCTACACCTTC,CASSMRTGNRGYTF
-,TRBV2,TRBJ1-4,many,TGTGCCAGCAGAAGGGAGCAGATCGAAAAACTGTTTTTT,CASRREQIEKLFF
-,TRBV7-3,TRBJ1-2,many,TGTGCCAGCAGCTTAACATTCTCAGCGGATATTTATGGCTACACCTTC,CASSLTFSADIYGYTF
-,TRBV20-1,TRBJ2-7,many,TGCAGTGCTAGAGATTGGTCTGAAACCTACGAGCAGTACTTC,CSARDWSETYEQYF
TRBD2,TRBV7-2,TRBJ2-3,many,TGTGCCAGCAGCTTCCGGGTCGCTAGCGGAAGGAGAGGCACAGATACGCAGTATTTT,CASSFRVASGRRGTDTQYF
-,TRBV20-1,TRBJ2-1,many,TGCAGTGCTAATCAGCGGGCGGAGCAGTTCTTC,CSANQRAEQFF
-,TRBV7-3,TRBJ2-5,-,TGTGCCAGCAGCCCCGAGCCGGGCCGCCAAGAGACCCAGTACTTC,CASSPEPGRQETQYF
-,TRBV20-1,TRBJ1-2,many,TGCAGTGCTAGCCCATTGGGGCTCGGAGGGGGCTACACCTTC,CSASPLGLGGGYTF
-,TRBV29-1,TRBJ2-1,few,TGCAGCGTTGTTTCGGCGCAGGGCCCACGCTACAATGAGCAGTTCTTC,CSVVSAQGPRYNEQFF
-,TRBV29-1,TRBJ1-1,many,TGCAGCGGGTTAGGACGGACAAACACTGAAGCTTTCTTT,CSGLGRTNTEAFF
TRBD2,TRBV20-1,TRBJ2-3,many,TGCAGTGCTATTTCCTCCGGAAGACTAGCGGGGGAGGCGCAGTATTTT,CSAISSGRLAGEAQYF
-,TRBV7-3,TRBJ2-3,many,TGTGCCAGCAGCTTAAACGCAGGGGGGGCGACAGATACGCAGTATTTT,CASSLNAGGATDTQYF
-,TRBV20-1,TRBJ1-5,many,TGCAGTGCGATCTTCTCCTCTTACGGCAGGGTGAATCAGCCCCAGCATTTT,CSAIFSSYGRVNQPQHF
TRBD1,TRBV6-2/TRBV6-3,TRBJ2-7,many,TGTGCCAGCAGTTATTCGGACAGGGGCCACGAGCAGTACTTC,CASSYSDRGHEQYF
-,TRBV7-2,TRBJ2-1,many,TGTGCCAGCAGCTTATCGGTGAGCGAAAATGAGCAGTTCTTC,CASSLSVSENEQFF
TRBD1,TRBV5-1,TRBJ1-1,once,TGCGCCAGCAGCTGGGGACAGGGGTCGAACACTGAAGCTTTCTTT,CASSWGQGSNTEAFF
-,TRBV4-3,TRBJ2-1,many,TGCGCCAGCAGCCAAGATTGGCAGGGAACCTACAATGAGCAGTTCTTC,CASSQDWQGTYNEQFF
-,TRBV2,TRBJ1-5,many,TGTGCCAGCAGTGCCCAGGCAGTAGGAGCCCAGCATTTT,CASSAQAVGAQHF
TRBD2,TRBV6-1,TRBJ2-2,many,TGTGCCATCTGGACTAGCGGGGGCCTCGGGGAGCTGTTTTTT,CAIWTSGGLGELFF